Below are 25 T cell receptor beta chains sequenced from a single sample in a study of shared clonotypes between healthy human individuals. Repertoires were generated with immunoSEQ multiplex PCR, while TCRdb's copy carries only in-frame clones and drops some. This table holds about 1 million clones, 75% found once. Sequenced sample: memory CD4+ T cells sorted from blood. Specified subset: CD45RA-negative fraction. The receptors derive from a man aged 18-30 years in good health.

The count of this clone is one. The rearrangement joins TRBV5-1 to TRBJ1-1, with TRBD1 identical over 9 bases. J lost 5 bases, V lost 4 bases, and 9 bases had no gene match. The CDR3 has 15 residues. Germline assignment: CDR1 SGHRS and CDR2 YFSETQ. CDR3 amino acids: CASSLTGQGGTEAFF. The CDR3 DNA follows: TGCGCCAGCAGCCTGACGGGACAGGGAGGAACTGAAGCTTTCTTT.

The chain couples TRBV5-4 to TRBJ1-1; 9 nucleotides agree with TRBD1. CDR1 SGHNT and CDR2 YYREEE come from the germline V gene (reference sequence). V shed 4 bases and J 6 bases; nucleotides not matched to a gene: 10. The CDR3 is 15 amino acids. The CDR3 DNA sequence: TGTGCCAGCAGCGCTCGAACCGGGACAGGGTCTGAAGCTTTCTTT. Protein: CASSARTGTGSEAFF.

This clone was found a few times. The CDR3 is CASSLSRPPNEKLFF. The CDR3 DNA reads as TGTGCCAGCAGCCTTTCGCGACCGCCTAATGAAAAACTGTTTTTT. The V gene is TRBV6-6, the J gene TRBJ1-4; D not certain. Between the trimmed V and J ends, which lost 6 bases and 3 bases, there was a span of 14 bases. The germline gives CDR1 MNHNY, CDR2 SVGAGI (reference sequence). This CDR3 has 15 amino acids.

The chain has TRBV2 and TRBJ2-2, with 7 bases that match TRBD2. The CDR3 length is 15 residues. Trimming cost V 7 bases and J 6 bases; bases outside gene matches: 11. Germline CDR1 SNHLY, CDR2 FYNNEI. CDR3 amino acids: CASTVSGETSGELFF. In nucleotides, the CDR3 is TGTGCCAGCACCGTAAGCGGGGAAACCTCCGGGGAGCTGTTTTTT.

This chain links TRBV5-1 with TRBJ1-4, with a weak D call TRBD1 (5 bases). Germline CDR1 is SGHRS and CDR2 is YFSETQ. This CDR3 has 13 residues. Trimming shortened V by 3 bases and J by 6 bases, and 9 bases separated the two germline ends. CDR3 bases: TGCGCCAGCAGCTCCTCGGGGGATGAAAAACTGTTTTTT. Residues: CASSSSGDEKLFF.

On this clone: Possible read error: a much larger clone is one base away. This chain uses TRBV7-3 with TRBJ2-3; no clear D. V lost 2 bases to trimming and J lost 4 bases, with 4 bases between them. Germline V gives CDR1 SGHTA, CDR2 FQGTGA. The CDR3 spans 12 residues. DNA for the CDR3: TGTGCCAGCAGCTTATCTGCAGATACGCAGTATTTT. Protein: CASSLSADTQYF.

The chain uses TRBV7-2 and TRBJ2-7; 8 nucleotides align to TRBD2. Looked up from germline, CDR1 is SGHTA and CDR2 is FQGNSA. With 6 bases clipped from V and 0 bases from J, the junction kept 10 bases outside the gene matches. The CDR3 length is 16 residues. The CDR3 bases are TGTGCCAGCAGTTTGATGTCGACTAGCGTCTCCTACGAGCAGTACTTC. It translates to CASSLMSTSVSYEQYF. The whole variable domain, remainder taken from reference TRBV7-2 and TRBJ2-7, is GAGVSQSPSNKVTEKGKDVELRCDPISGHTALYWYRQSLGQGLEFLIYFQGNSAPDKSGLPSDRFSAERTGGSVSTLTIQRTQQEDSAVYLCASSLMSTSVSYEQYFGPGTRLTVT.

The gene calls are TRBV6-1 and TRBJ2-5, with D possibly called TRBD1 or TRBD2 (6 bases each). CDR1 MNHNS and CDR2 SASEGT come from the germline V gene. The CDR3 spans 14 residues. The V gene lost 6 bases and the J gene lost 4 bases, with 15 bases spanning the gap. The CDR3 DNA reads as TGTGCCAGCAGGGAGGGGGGAAGGTCAGAGACCCAGTACTTC. It translates to CASREGGRSETQYF.

The J gene is TRBJ2-7, the V gene TRBV23-1; D is unclear. TRBV23-1 qualifies as an ORF whose function is uncertain. The CDR3 loop spans 15 amino acids. Deletions cut 0 bases from V and 1 base from J, with 10 bases between. CDR3 loop: CASSQSAPLSYEQYF. Written as DNA, the CDR3 is TGCGCCAGCAGTCAATCGGCGCCCTTGTCCTACGAGCAGTACTTC.

This clone showed up just a few times. The genes are TRBV6-6 and TRBJ2-6, with D tentatively TRBD2 (6 bases). The CDR3 is 15 residues long. Trimming stripped 6 bases from V and 0 bases from J, with 9 bases between. In germline, CDR1 is MNHNY, CDR2 SVGAGI (reference sequence). DNA of the CDR3: TGTGCCAGCAGACCCGGGGGCTCTGGGGCCAACGTCCTGACTTTC. Its protein is CASRPGGSGANVLTF.

This clone came up once. This same CDR3 is encoded by further DNA sequences in the sample. CDR3 nucleotide sequence: TGTGCCAGCAGCTTAGACGGAAACTATGGCTACACCTTC. Its translation is CASSLDGNYGYTF. The gene calls are TRBV7-2 and TRBJ1-2; D call uncertain. The V gene lost 1 base and the J gene lost 2 bases, with 5 bases spanning the gap. The germline V gene has CDR1 SGHTA and CDR2 FQGNSA. The CDR3 has 13 amino acids.

Comment on this clone: At one end, the junction sequence differs from germline, possibly due to a read error. V and J are TRBV30 and TRBJ2-7; a weak D match, TRBD1 (5 bases). The germline gives CDR1 GTSNPN, CDR2 SVGIG (reference sequence). This CDR3 region has 11 residues. The CDR3 loop reads CAWSYDRFERF. CDR3 DNA sequence: TGTGCCTGGAGTTACGACAGATTCGAACGCTTC. The variable domain in full, with the rest retrieved from reference TRBV30 and TRBJ2-7, is SQTIHQWPATLVQPVGSPLSLECTVEGTSNPNLYWYRQAAGRGLQLLFYSVGIGQISSEVPQNLSASRPQDRQFILSSKKLLLSDSGFYLCAWSYDRFERFGPGTRLTVT.

The chain joins TRBV27 to TRBJ1-5; possibly TRBD1 for D (5 bases). This CDR3 is 14 amino acids long. V was cut by 5 bases and J by 4 bases, with 12 bases left in between. Germline CDR1 MNHEY, CDR2 SMNVEV (reference sequence). CDR3 bases: TGTGCCAGCAGTCGAGGGACTGGGAATCAGCCCCAGCATTTT. This encodes CASSRGTGNQPQHF.

This clone turned up a few times. The DNA for the CDR3 is TGCGCCAGCAGTGAGGCCCGGACAGCAGGCTACACCTTC. Amino acid sequence: CASSEARTAGYTF. V is TRBV10-2 and J is TRBJ1-2, with D possibly matching TRBD1 (6 bases). CDR1 WSHSY and CDR2 SAAADI come from the germline V gene. V shed 2 bases and J shed 8 bases, with 12 bases lying between them. This CDR3 comprises 13 residues.

Only a few counts were recorded for this clone. CDR3 sequence: CASSQGTISYEQYF. The CDR3 region has the DNA TGCGCCAGCAGCCAGGGGACTATCTCCTACGAGCAGTACTTC. This chain links TRBV4-3 with TRBJ2-7; 7 bases line up with TRBD2. The trim removed 3 bases at V and 0 bases at J, leaving 2 bases unmatched. From germline, CDR1 is LGHNA and CDR2 YSLEER. CDR3 size: 14 residues.

This clone was observed a handful of times. DNA of the CDR3: TGTGCCAGCAGCTTCCCGACAAGGGGGAACACTGAAGCTTTCTTT. The encoded protein is CASSFPTRGNTEAFF. The gene calls are TRBV7-9 and TRBJ1-1, with TRBD1 as a possible D gene (5 bases). CDR3 length: 15 amino acids. Trimming stripped 3 bases from V and 1 base from J, with 12 bases between. CDR1 is SEHNR, CDR2 FQNEAQ, per germline (reference sequence).

The chain combines TRBV4-2 with TRBJ2-3; no clear D. V was shortened by 2 bases and J by 1 base, with 4 bases between the two germline ends. Germline CDR1 reads LGHNA; CDR2 reads YNFKEQ. CDR3 size: 13 residues. The CDR3 loop reads CASSQTRTDTQYF. The DNA for the CDR3 is TGTGCCAGCAGCCAAACGCGCACAGATACGCAGTATTTT.

The chain has TRBV11-2 and TRBJ2-2, with D perhaps TRBD1 or TRBD2 (6 bases each). V was cut by 5 bases and J by 7 bases, with 20 bases left in between. The germline CDR1 and CDR2 sequences are SGHAT and FQNNGV. The CDR3 runs to 16 residues. Here the CDR3 reads CASSPRPGGADGELFF. For the CDR3, the DNA is TGTGCCAGCAGCCCCAGACCCGGGGGCGCTGACGGGGAGCTGTTTTTT.

The genes are TRBV19 and TRBJ1-1, with D perhaps matching TRBD1 (6 bases). The V gene's germline CDR1 is LNHDA and CDR2 SQIVND (reference sequence). The CDR3 has 14 amino acids. V gave up 5 bases and J gave up 4 bases, with 14 bases separating them. The DNA for the CDR3 is TGTGCCAGTAGTGAGCACAGGGTAAGCACTGAAGCTTTCTTT. Its translation: CASSEHRVSTEAFF.

The V gene is TRBV5-1, the J gene TRBJ2-5, with D perhaps given as TRBD1 or TRBD2 (5 bases each). Trimming left V 4 bases short and J 0 bases short, with 13 bases between. Per the germline V gene, CDR1 is SGHRS and CDR2 is YFSETQ. This CDR3 comprises 15 residues. The chain's CDR3 is CASSTGPTYQETQYF. In DNA, the CDR3 is TGCGCCAGCAGCACGGGACCCACGTACCAAGAGACCCAGTACTTC. Combining the CDR3 with reference TRBV5-1 and TRBJ2-5 gives the whole variable domain KAGVTQTPRYLIKTRGQQVTLSCSPISGHRSVSWYQQTPGQGLQFLFEYFSETQRNKGNFPGRFSGRQFSNSRSEMNVSTLELGDSALYLCASSTGPTYQETQYFGPGTRLLVL.

V and J are TRBV9 and TRBJ2-2, with D hard to call. V dropped 0 bases and J dropped 3 bases, with 9 bases sitting between them. The germline gives CDR1 SGDLS, CDR2 YYNGEE. The CDR3 covers 15 residues. The CDR3 DNA reads as TGTGCCAGCAGCGTAGAGGGCTCCGACACCGGGGAGCTGTTTTTT. This codes for CASSVEGSDTGELFF.

The rearrangement uses TRBV7-2 and TRBJ1-1; 8 nucleotides match TRBD1. The CDR3 loop spans 14 amino acids. V lost 4 bases, J lost 5 bases, and 6 bases stayed unmatched. Germline CDR1 and CDR2: SGHTA and FQGNSA. Written as DNA, the CDR3 is TGTGCCAGCAGCTGGGGGACAGGAGGGACTGAAGCTTTCTTT. This translates into CASSWGTGGTEAFF. The full variable domain, in which reference TRBV7-2 and TRBJ1-1 provide the parts outside the CDR3, is GAGVSQSPSNKVTEKGKDVELRCDPISGHTALYWYRQSLGQGLEFLIYFQGNSAPDKSGLPSDRFSAERTGGSVSTLTIQRTQQEDSAVYLCASSWGTGGTEAFFGQGTRLTVV.

This clone was counted a few times. V gene TRBV5-1 combines with J gene TRBJ2-3; D may be TRBD2 (5 bases). Trimming removed 6 bases at V and 0 bases at J, with 8 bases between. Germline V gives CDR1 SGHRS, CDR2 YFSETQ. The CDR3 contains 13 residues. For the CDR3, the DNA is TGCGCCAGCAAGGCGGGCAGCACAGATACGCAGTATTTT. Its translation: CASKAGSTDTQYF.

The chain recombines TRBV10-3 with TRBJ2-7, with TRBD1 identical over 9 bases. The CDR3 totals 13 residues. Germline V lookup: CDR1 ENHRY, CDR2 SYGVKD. V shed 10 bases and J 4 bases; nucleotides not matched to a gene: 8. For the CDR3, the DNA is TGTGCCAACCAACAGGGGGCGACTTACGAGCAGTACTTC. Its protein is CANQQGATYEQYF.

This chain connects TRBV11-2 to TRBJ2-5, with no clear D. This CDR3 has 13 residues. Trimming removed 1 base from V and 12 bases from J, with 15 bases in between. Germline V gene lookup returns CDR1 SGHAT and CDR2 FQNNGV. This CDR3 reads CASSLGPTDPKYF. CDR3 DNA sequence: TGTGCCAGCAGCTTAGGGCCAACGGACCCCAAGTACTTC.